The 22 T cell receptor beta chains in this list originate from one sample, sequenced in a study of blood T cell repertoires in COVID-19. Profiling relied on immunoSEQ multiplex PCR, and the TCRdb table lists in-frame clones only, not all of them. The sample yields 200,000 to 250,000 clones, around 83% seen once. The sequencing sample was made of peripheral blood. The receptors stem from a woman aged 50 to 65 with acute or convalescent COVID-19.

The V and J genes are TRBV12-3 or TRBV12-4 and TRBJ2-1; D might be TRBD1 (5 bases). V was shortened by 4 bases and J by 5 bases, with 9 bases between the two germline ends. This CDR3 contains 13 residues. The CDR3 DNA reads TGTGCCAGCAGTTGGCTAGGGGACAATGAGCAGTTCTTC. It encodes CASSWLGDNEQFF.

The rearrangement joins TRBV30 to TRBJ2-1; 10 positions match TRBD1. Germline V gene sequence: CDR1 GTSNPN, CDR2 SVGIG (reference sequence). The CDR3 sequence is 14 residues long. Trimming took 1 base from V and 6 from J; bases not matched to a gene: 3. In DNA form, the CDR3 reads TGTGCCTGGAGTGGGGGGACAGGGGTCAATGAGCAGTTCTTC. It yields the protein CAWSGGTGVNEQFF.

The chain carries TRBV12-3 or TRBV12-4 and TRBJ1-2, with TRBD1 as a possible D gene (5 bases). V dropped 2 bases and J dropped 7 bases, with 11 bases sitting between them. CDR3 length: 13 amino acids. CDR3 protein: CASSLQGSRGYTF. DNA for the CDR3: TGTGCCAGCAGTTTACAGGGCTCCCGTGGCTACACCTTC.

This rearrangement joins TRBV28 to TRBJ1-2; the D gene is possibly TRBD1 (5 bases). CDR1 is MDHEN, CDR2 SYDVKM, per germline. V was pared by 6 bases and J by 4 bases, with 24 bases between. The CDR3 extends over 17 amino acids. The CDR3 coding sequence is TGTGCCAGCAGCCTCAGACAGTACGGTCAAAGTCGCTATGGCTACACCTTC. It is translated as CASSLRQYGQSRYGYTF.

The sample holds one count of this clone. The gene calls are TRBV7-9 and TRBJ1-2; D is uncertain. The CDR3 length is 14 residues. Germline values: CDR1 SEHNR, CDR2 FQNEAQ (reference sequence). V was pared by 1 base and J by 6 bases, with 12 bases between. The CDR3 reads CASSLGGDFHGYTF. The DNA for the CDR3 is TGTGCCAGCAGCTTAGGGGGAGATTTTCATGGCTACACCTTC.

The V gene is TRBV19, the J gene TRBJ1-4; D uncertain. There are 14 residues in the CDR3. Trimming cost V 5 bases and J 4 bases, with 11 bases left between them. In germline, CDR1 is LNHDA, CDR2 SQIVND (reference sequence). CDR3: CASSPREFNEKLFF. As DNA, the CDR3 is TGTGCCAGTAGTCCCCGAGAGTTTAATGAAAAACTGTTTTTT.

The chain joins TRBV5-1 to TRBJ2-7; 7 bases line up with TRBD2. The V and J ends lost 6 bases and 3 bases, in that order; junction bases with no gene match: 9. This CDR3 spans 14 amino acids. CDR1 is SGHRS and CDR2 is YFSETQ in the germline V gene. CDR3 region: CASNPAGANYEQYF. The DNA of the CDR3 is TGCGCCAGCAACCCCGCGGGAGCCAACTACGAGCAGTACTTC.

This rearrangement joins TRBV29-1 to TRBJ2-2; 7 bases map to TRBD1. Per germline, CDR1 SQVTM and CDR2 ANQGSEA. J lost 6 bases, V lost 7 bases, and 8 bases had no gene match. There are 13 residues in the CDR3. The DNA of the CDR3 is TGCAGCGAAGAGGGGACAGCCCCCGGGGAGCTGTTTTTT. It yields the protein CSEEGTAPGELFF.

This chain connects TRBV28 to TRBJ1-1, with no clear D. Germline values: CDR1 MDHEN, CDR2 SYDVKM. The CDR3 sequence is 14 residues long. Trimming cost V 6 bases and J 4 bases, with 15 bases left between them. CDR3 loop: CASSRAGRPTEAFF. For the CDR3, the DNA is TGTGCCAGCAGCCGCGCCGGCAGGCCCACTGAAGCTTTCTTT.

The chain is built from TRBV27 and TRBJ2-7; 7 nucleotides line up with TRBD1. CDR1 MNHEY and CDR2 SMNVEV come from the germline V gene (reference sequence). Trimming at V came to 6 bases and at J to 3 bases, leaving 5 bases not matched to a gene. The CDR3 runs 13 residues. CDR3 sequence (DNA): TGTGCCAGCAGCCTCGGACAGGTCTACGAGCAGTACTTC. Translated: CASSLGQVYEQYF.

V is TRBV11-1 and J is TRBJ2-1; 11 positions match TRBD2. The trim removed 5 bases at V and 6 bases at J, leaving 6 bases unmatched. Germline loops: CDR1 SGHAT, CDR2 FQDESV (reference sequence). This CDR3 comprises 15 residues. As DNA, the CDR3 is TGTGCCAGCAGCACCACTAGCGGGAGCGGCAATGAGCAGTTCTTC. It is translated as CASSTTSGSGNEQFF.

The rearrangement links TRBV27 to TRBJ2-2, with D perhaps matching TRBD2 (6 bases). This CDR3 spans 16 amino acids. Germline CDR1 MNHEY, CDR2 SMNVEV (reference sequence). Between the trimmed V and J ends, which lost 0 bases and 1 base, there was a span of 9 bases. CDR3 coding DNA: TGTGCCAGCAGTTTATCGGGGGGAGGGAACACCGGGGAGCTGTTTTTT. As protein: CASSLSGGGNTGELFF.

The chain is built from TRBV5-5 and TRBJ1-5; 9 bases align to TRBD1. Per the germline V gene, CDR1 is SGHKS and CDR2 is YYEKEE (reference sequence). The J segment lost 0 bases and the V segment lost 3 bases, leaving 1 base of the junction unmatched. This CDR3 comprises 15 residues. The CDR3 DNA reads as TGTGCCAGCAGCTCGACAGGGGGTAGCAATCAGCCCCAGCATTTT. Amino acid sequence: CASSSTGGSNQPQHF.

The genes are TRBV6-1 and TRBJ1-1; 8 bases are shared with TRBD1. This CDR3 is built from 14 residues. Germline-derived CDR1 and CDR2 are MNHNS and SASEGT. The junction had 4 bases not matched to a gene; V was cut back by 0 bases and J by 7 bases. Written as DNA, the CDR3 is TGTGCCAGCAGTGAAGCCTACAGGGGGTTTGAAGCTTTCTTT. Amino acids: CASSEAYRGFEAFF.

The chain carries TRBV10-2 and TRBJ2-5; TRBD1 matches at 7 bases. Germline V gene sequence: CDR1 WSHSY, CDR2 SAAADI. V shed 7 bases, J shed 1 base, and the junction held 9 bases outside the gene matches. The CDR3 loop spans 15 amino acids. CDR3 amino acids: CASKEQGLVQETQYF. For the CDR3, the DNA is TGCGCCAGCAAAGAACAGGGGTTAGTCCAAGAGACCCAGTACTTC.

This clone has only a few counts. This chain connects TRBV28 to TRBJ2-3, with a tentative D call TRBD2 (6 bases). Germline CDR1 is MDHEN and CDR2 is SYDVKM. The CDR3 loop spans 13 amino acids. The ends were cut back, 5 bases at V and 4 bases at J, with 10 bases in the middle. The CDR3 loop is CASSADYPDTQYF. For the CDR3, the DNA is TGTGCCAGCAGTGCGGACTATCCAGATACGCAGTATTTT.

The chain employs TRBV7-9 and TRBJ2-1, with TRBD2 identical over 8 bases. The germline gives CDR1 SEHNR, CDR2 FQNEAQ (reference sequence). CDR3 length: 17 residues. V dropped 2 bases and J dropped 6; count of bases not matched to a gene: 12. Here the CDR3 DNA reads TGTGCCAGCAGCTTAAACTTCGGGACTAGAGGGGGCAATGAGCAGTTCTTC. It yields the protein CASSLNFGTRGGNEQFF.

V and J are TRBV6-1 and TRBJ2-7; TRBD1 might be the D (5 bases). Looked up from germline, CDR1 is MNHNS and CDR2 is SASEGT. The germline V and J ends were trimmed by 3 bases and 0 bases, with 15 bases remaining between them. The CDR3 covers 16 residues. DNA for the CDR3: TGTGCCAGCAGTGATTTATGGACAATCAGCTCCTACGAGCAGTACTTC. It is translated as CASSDLWTISSYEQYF.

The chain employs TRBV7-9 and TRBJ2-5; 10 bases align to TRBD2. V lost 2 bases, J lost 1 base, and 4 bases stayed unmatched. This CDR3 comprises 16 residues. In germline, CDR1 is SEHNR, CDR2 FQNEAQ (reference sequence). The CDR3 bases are TGTGCCAGCAGCTTATACCGGACTAGCGGCCAAGAGACCCAGTACTTC. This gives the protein CASSLYRTSGQETQYF.

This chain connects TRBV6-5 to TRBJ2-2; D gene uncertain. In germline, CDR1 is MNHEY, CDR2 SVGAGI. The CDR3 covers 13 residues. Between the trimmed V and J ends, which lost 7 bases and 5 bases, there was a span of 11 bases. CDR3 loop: CASKSTRTGELFF. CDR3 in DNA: TGTGCCAGCAAATCGACACGGACCGGGGAGCTGTTTTTT.

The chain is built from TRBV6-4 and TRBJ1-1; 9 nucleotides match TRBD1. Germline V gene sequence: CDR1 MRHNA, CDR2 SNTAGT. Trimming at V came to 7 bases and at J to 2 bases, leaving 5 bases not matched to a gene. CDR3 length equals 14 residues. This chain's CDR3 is CASKTQGANTEAFF. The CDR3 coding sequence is TGTGCCAGCAAAACACAGGGGGCTAACACTGAAGCTTTCTTT.

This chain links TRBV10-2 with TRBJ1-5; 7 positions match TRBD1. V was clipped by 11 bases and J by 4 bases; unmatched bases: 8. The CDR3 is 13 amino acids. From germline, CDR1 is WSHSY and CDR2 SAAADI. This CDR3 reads CAAKGTVNQPQHF. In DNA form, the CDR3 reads TGCGCCGCTAAGGGGACAGTAAATCAGCCCCAGCATTTT.